Below, 22 T cell receptor beta chains from the same sample are listed, as sequenced in a study of shared clonotypes between healthy human individuals. The protocol was immunoSEQ multiplex PCR, while the TCRdb copy is restricted to in-frame clones and leaves out a portion. Here the sample spans under 2,000,000 clones, over 85% being singletons. The naive CD8 subset, CD45RO-negative cells positively selected for CCR7, excluded terminally differentiated effector memory CD45RA+ cells. The source material was naive CD8+ T cells sorted from blood. The receptors were gathered from a man between 18 and 29 years old in good health.

The chain employs TRBV6-6 and TRBJ1-5; 8 nucleotides agree with TRBD1. CDR3 length equals 16 residues. J lost 4 bases, V lost 5 bases, and 10 bases had no gene match. The germline V gene has CDR1 MNHNY and CDR2 SVGAGI (reference sequence). The CDR3 nucleotides read TGTGCCAGCAGTCCGAAGACAGGGGAGGGGAATCAGCCCCAGCATTTT. Its translation is CASSPKTGEGNQPQHF.

This chain uses TRBV11-2 with TRBJ2-7, with D unclear. The CDR3 totals 14 residues. Trimming shortened V by 6 bases and J by 3 bases, and 15 bases separated the two germline ends. Germline values: CDR1 SGHAT, CDR2 FQNNGV. The CDR3 region has the DNA TGTGCCAGCAGTCTAAGCGCCGCCCACTACGAGCAGTACTTC. Protein product: CASSLSAAHYEQYF.

This chain links TRBV7-8 with TRBJ2-7, with 7 positions matching TRBD2. There are 15 residues in the CDR3. V trimming: 5 bases; J trimming: 0 bases; junction bases outside the gene matches: 7. Looked up from germline, CDR1 is SGHVS and CDR2 is FQNEAQ. CDR3 residues: CASSSLAEVSYEQYF. The CDR3 region has the DNA TGTGCCAGCAGCAGCCTAGCGGAAGTCTCCTACGAGCAGTACTTC.

This clone has just one count. The rearrangement uses TRBV30 and TRBJ2-7; D is perhaps TRBD1 (6 bases). Germline V lookup: CDR1 GTSNPN, CDR2 SVGIG (reference sequence). This CDR3 has 14 residues. V shed 0 bases and J shed 4 bases, with 13 bases lying between them. The CDR3, as DNA: TGTGCCTGGAGTGTATTGGGGGCCGGGTACGAGCAGTACTTC. It encodes CAWSVLGAGYEQYF. The variable domain in full, completed from reference TRBV30 and TRBJ2-7, reads SQTIHQWPATLVQPVGSPLSLECTVEGTSNPNLYWYRQAAGRGLQLLFYSVGIGQISSEVPQNLSASRPQDRQFILSSKKLLLSDSGFYLCAWSVLGAGYEQYFGPGTRLTVT.

The chain couples TRBV5-8 to TRBJ2-7; weak D call: TRBD2 (6 bases). CDR1 is SGHTS, CDR2 YDEGEE, per germline. The CDR3 runs to 15 residues. V lost 4 bases and J lost 5, with 19 bases in between. In DNA form, the CDR3 reads TGTGCCAGCAGCACAGGACTATCAACTACCGACGAGCAGTACTTC. This gives the protein CASSTGLSTTDEQYF.

The V and J genes are TRBV29-1 and TRBJ2-3; D is unresolved. Trimming stripped 1 base from V and 4 bases from J, with 15 bases between. Germline CDR1 is SQVTM and CDR2 is ANQGSEA. This CDR3 has 15 amino acids. The CDR3 region is CSVEGVAVKADTQYF. The CDR3 nucleotides are TGCAGCGTTGAAGGGGTGGCCGTTAAAGCAGATACGCAGTATTTT.

V is TRBV11-3 and J is TRBJ2-1; no clear D. CDR3 length equals 15 residues. Germline lookup yields CDR1 SGHNT and CDR2 YENEEA. The ends were cut back, 7 bases at V and 0 bases at J, with 13 bases in the middle. Here the CDR3 reads CASIPIFSSYNEQFF. The CDR3 DNA reads as TGTGCCAGCATCCCCATTTTCAGCTCCTACAATGAGCAGTTCTTC.

V gene TRBV28 combines with J gene TRBJ1-6; D gene ambiguous. V was pared by 6 bases and J by 0 bases, with 9 bases between. There are 15 residues in the CDR3. Per germline, CDR1 MDHEN and CDR2 SYDVKM. CDR3 sequence: CASSYTRSYNSPLHF. In DNA, the CDR3 is TGTGCCAGCAGCTACACCCGCTCCTATAATTCACCCCTCCACTTT.

Notes on this clone: Other DNA sequences in this specimen translate into the identical CDR3. V usage is TRBV27 and J usage is TRBJ2-7; no firm D call. V shed 3 bases and J shed 0 bases, with 6 bases lying between them. The CDR3 has 13 residues. Germline CDR1 MNHEY, CDR2 SMNVEV (reference sequence). CDR3 residues: CASSFRASYEQYF. For the CDR3, the DNA is TGTGCCAGCAGTTTCCGCGCCTCCTACGAGCAGTACTTC.

This rearrangement joins TRBV2 to TRBJ1-5; D not certain. The CDR3 loop spans 13 amino acids. The germline V and J ends were trimmed by 8 bases and 8 bases, with 16 bases remaining between them. Germline V gene sequence: CDR1 SNHLY, CDR2 FYNNEI. The chain's CDR3 is CASGTGGLEPQHF. The CDR3 DNA is TGTGCCAGCGGAACGGGAGGGTTAGAGCCCCAGCATTTT.

This chain uses TRBV10-3 with TRBJ2-3; 8 bases fit TRBD1. The V gene's germline CDR1 is ENHRY and CDR2 SYGVKD. The CDR3 runs 17 residues. The V and J ends lost 0 bases and 0 bases, in that order; junction bases with no gene match: 5. The CDR3 loop is CAISESWGTGSTDTQYF. In DNA form, the CDR3 reads TGTGCCATCAGTGAGTCATGGGGGACAGGTAGCACAGATACGCAGTATTTT.

V and J are TRBV9 and TRBJ1-2, with a weak D call TRBD1 (5 bases). This CDR3 is 11 amino acids long. With 0 bases removed from V and 11 bases from J, the gap between germline ends came to 8 bases. Germline lookup yields CDR1 SGDLS and CDR2 YYNGEE. The CDR3 DNA reads as TGTGCCAGCAGCGTAGGACAGTATTACACCTTC. Translation: CASSVGQYYTF.

The rearrangement links TRBV7-8 to TRBJ2-2; D gene uncertain. Germline V gene sequence: CDR1 SGHVS, CDR2 FQNEAQ. Trimming took off 2 bases at V and 7 bases at J, with 2 bases between the two ends. CDR3 length: 11 residues. CDR3 in amino acids: CASSLLGELFF. In DNA, the CDR3 is TGTGCCAGCAGCTTACTCGGGGAGCTGTTTTTT.

This rearrangement joins TRBV7-9 to TRBJ2-2; D not certain. CDR3 length equals 14 residues. Germline CDR1 and CDR2: SEHNR and FQNEAQ (reference sequence). V lost 0 bases and J 7 bases, leaving 9 bases between the germline ends. The CDR3 coding sequence is TGTGCCAGCAGCTTAGCGTGGCCTGTCGGGGAGCTGTTTTTT. Its protein product is CASSLAWPVGELFF.

The chain has TRBV13 and TRBJ1-3, with D tentatively TRBD1 (6 bases). The CDR3 consists of 14 residues. Germline V gene lookup returns CDR1 PRHDT and CDR2 FYEKMQ (reference sequence). The V end was cut by 4 bases, the J end by 11 bases, with 18 bases between. This CDR3 reads CASSSRGVDSPIYF. The CDR3, as DNA: TGTGCCAGCAGCTCCAGGGGAGTAGATAGCCCCATATATTTT.

The chain has TRBV6-5 and TRBJ2-5, with D possibly matching TRBD1 (6 bases). CDR1 is MNHEY and CDR2 is SVGAGI in the germline V gene. The CDR3 spans 15 residues. V lost 5 bases, J lost 8 bases, and 21 bases lay in between. The CDR3 coding sequence is TGTGCCAGCAGTCACCATACAGGGCTAGATGATACCCAGTACTTC. Translating gives CASSHHTGLDDTQYF.

This rearrangement joins TRBV9 to TRBJ2-1; 9 bases agree with TRBD2. The CDR3 extends over 17 amino acids. Unmatched junction bases numbered 4, after V lost 0 bases and J lost 0 bases. Germline loops: CDR1 SGDLS, CDR2 YYNGEE. For the CDR3, the DNA is TGTGCCAGCAGCGTAGTCGCGGGAGGGTTCTCCTACAATGAGCAGTTCTTC. It translates to CASSVVAGGFSYNEQFF.

The V gene is TRBV4-3, the J gene TRBJ1-4; D unclear. CDR1 is LGHNA and CDR2 is YSLEER in the germline V gene. With 2 bases removed from V and 3 bases from J, the gap between germline ends came to 10 bases. This CDR3 spans 15 amino acids. CDR3 in amino acids: CASSQLQGANEKLFF. The CDR3 nucleotides read TGCGCCAGCAGCCAATTACAAGGAGCTAATGAAAAACTGTTTTTT.

The CDR3: CASSLASPDTDTQYF. CDR3 coding DNA: TGTGCCAGCAGTTTGGCCTCCCCAGACACAGATACGCAGTATTTT. This chain connects TRBV27 to TRBJ2-3; no firm D call. Trimming removed 3 bases at V and 2 bases at J, with 12 bases between. The CDR3 consists of 15 residues. Germline-derived CDR1 and CDR2 are MNHEY and SMNVEV (reference sequence).

This clone was observed a handful of times. Additional DNA sequences in this sample encode the identical CDR3. The chain's CDR3 is CASSYSGSYEQYF. CDR3 in DNA: TGTGCCAGCAGTTACTCTGGGAGCTACGAGCAGTACTTC. The rearrangement joins TRBV6-5 to TRBJ2-7; maybe TRBD2 (5 bases). Germline-derived CDR1 and CDR2 are MNHEY and SVGAGI. The CDR3 length is 13 residues. V lost 0 bases, J lost 3 bases, and 6 bases lay in between.

This clone occurred once. The chain employs TRBV5-6 and TRBJ2-1; 9 bases map to TRBD2. Trimming removed 1 base from V and 8 bases from J; junction bases left unmatched: 7. Germline V CDR1 and CDR2: SGHDT, YYEEEE. The CDR3 sequence is 15 residues long. The CDR3, as DNA: TGTGCCAGCAGCTTGTTTATAGCGGGGGAAGATGAGCAGTTCTTC. Amino acids: CASSLFIAGEDEQFF.

V is TRBV5-6 and J is TRBJ2-7; D is undetermined. Germline V gives CDR1 SGHDT, CDR2 YYEEEE. This CDR3 spans 13 amino acids. Trimming removed 4 bases from V and 4 bases from J, with 12 bases in between. Here the CDR3 reads CASSLGYGYEQYF. The DNA of the CDR3 is TGTGCCAGCAGCCTCGGATATGGGTACGAGCAGTACTTC.